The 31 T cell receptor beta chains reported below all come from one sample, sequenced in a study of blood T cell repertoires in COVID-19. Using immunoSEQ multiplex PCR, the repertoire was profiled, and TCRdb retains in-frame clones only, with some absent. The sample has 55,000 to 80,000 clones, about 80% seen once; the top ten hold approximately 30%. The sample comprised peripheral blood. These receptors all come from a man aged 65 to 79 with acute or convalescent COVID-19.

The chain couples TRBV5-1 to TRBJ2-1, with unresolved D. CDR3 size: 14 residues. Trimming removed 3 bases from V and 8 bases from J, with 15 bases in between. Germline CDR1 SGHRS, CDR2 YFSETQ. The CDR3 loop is CASSWMVAEDEQFF. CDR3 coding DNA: TGCGCCAGCAGCTGGATGGTGGCAGAGGATGAGCAGTTCTTC.

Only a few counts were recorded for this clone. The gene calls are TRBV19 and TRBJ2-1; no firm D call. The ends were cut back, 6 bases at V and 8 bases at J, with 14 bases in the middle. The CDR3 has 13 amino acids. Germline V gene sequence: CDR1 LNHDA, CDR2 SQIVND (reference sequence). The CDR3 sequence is CASSTEITDEQFF. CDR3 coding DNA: TGTGCCAGTAGCACCGAGATCACGGATGAGCAGTTCTTC. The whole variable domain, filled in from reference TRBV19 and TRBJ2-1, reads DGGITQSPKYLFRKEGQNVTLSCEQNLNHDAMYWYRQDPGQGLRLIYYSQIVNDFQKGDIAEGYSVSREKKESFPLTVTSAQKNPTAFYLCASSTEITDEQFFGPGTRLTVL.

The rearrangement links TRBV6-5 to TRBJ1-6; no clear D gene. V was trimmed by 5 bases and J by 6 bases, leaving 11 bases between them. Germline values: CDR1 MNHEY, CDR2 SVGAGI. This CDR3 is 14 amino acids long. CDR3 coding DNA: TGTGCCAGCAGTCCCCGGGAGGGTAATTCACCCCTCCACTTT. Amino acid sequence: CASSPREGNSPLHF.

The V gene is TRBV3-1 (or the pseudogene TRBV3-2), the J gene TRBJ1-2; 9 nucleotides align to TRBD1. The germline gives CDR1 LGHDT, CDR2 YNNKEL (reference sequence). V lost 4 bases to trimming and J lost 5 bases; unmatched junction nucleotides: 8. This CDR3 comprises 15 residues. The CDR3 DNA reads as TGTGCCAGCAGCCCGTCAGGACAGGGGCAATATGGCTACACCTTC. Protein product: CASSPSGQGQYGYTF.

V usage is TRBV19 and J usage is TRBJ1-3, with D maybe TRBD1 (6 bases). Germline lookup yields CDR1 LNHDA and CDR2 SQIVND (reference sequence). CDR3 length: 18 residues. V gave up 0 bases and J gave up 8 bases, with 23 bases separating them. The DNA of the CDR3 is TGTGCCAGTAGTATAGATCCTCTTGGACAGACCGCCCGGGACACCATATATTTT. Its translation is CASSIDPLGQTARDTIYF.

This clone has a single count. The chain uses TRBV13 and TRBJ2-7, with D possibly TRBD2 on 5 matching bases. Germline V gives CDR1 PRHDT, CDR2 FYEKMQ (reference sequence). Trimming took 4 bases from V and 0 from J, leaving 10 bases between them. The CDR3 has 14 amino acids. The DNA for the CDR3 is TGTGCCAGCAGCTCATTCCGGGACTCCTACGAGCAGTACTTC. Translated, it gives CASSSFRDSYEQYF. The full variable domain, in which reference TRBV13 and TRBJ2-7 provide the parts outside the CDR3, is AAGVIQSPRHLIKEKRETATLKCYPIPRHDTVYWYQQGPGQDPQFLISFYEKMQSDKGSIPDRFSAQQFSDYHSELNMSSLELGDSALYFCASSSFRDSYEQYFGPGTRLTVT.

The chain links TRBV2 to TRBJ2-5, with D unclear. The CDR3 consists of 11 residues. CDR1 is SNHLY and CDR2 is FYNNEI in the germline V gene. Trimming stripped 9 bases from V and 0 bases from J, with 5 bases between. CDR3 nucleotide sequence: TGTGCCAGTTCCAACCAAGAGACCCAGTACTTC. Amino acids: CASSNQETQYF.

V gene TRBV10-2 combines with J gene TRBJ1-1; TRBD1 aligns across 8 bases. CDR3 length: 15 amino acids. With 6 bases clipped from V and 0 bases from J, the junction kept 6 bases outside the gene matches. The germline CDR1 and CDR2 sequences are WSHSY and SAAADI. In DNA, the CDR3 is TGCGCCAGCAGGAAACAGGGGGGGATGAACACTGAAGCTTTCTTT. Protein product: CASRKQGGMNTEAFF.

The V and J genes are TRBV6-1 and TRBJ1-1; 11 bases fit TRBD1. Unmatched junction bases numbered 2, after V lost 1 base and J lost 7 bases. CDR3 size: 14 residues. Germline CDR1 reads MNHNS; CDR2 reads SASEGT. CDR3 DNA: TGTGCCAGCAGTGAAGTAGGGACAGGGGGTGAAGCTTTCTTT. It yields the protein CASSEVGTGGEAFF.

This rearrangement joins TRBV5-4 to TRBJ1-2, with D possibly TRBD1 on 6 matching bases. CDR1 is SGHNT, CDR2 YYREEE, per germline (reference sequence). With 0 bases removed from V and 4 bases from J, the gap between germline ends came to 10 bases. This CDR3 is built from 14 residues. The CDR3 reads CASSLDRDAYGYTF. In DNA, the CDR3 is TGTGCCAGCAGCTTGGACAGGGATGCCTATGGCTACACCTTC.

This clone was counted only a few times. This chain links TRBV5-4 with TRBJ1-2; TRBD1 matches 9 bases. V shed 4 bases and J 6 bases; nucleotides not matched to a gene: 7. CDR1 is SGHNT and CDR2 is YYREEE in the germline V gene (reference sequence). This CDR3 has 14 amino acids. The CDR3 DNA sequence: TGTGCCAGCAGCCGCCCGGGACAGGGTAATGGCTACACCTTC. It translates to CASSRPGQGNGYTF.

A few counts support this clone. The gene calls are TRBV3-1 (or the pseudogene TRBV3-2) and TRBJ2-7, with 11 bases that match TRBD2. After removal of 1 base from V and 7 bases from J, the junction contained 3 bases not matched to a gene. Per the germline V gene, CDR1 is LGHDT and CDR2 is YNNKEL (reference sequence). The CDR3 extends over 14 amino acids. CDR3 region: CASSQVAGGYEQYF. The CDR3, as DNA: TGTGCCAGCAGCCAAGTAGCGGGAGGGTATGAGCAGTACTTC.

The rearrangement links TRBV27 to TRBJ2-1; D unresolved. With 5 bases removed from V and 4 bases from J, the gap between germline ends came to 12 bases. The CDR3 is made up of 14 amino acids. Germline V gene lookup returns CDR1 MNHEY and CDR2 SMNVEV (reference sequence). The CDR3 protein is CASSLLGDYNEQFF. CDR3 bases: TGTGCCAGCAGTCTACTCGGTGATTACAATGAGCAGTTCTTC.

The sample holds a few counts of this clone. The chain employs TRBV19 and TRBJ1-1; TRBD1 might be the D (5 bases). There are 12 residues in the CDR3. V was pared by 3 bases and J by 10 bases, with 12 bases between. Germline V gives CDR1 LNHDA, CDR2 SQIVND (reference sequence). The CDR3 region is CASSILGEGAFF. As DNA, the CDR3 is TGTGCCAGTAGTATTTTGGGGGAGGGAGCTTTCTTT.

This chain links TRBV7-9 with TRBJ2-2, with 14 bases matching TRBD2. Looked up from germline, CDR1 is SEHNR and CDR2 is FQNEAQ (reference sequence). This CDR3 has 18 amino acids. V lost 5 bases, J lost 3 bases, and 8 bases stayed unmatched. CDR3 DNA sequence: TGTGCCAGCAGCCTCGGACTAGCGGGAGGTTCTGACACCGGGGAGCTGTTTTTT. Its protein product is CASSLGLAGGSDTGELFF.

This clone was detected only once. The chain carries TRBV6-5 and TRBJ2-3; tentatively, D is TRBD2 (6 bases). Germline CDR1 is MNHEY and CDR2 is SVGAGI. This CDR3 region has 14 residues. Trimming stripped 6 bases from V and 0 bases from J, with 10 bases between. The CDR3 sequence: CASRLATSTDTQYF. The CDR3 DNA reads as TGTGCCAGCAGGCTAGCGACGAGCACAGATACGCAGTATTTT.

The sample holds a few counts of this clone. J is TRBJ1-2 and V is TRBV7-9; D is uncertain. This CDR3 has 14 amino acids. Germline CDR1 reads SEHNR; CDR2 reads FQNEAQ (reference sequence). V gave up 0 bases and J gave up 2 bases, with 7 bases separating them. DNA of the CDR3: TGTGCCAGCAGCTTAGCGGACTGGAACTATGGCTACACCTTC. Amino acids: CASSLADWNYGYTF.

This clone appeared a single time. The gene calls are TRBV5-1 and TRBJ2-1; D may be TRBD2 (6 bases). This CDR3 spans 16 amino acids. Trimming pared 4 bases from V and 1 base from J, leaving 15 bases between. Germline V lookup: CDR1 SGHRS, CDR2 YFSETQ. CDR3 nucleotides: TGCGCCAGCAGCGAGGCACTAGCCGGGTCCTACAATGAGCAGTTCTTC. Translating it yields CASSEALAGSYNEQFF.

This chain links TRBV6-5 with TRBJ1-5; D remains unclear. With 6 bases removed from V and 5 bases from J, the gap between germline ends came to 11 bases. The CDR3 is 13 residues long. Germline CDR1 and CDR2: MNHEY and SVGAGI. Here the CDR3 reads CASSPYEDQPQHF. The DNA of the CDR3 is TGTGCCAGCAGCCCATATGAGGATCAGCCCCAGCATTTT.

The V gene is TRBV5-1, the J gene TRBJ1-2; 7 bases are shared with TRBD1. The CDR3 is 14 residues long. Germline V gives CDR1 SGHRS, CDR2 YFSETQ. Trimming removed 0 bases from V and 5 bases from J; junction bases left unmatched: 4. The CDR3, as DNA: TGCGCCAGCAGCTTGGAGCAGGGGGGATATGGCTACACCTTC. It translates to CASSLEQGGYGYTF.

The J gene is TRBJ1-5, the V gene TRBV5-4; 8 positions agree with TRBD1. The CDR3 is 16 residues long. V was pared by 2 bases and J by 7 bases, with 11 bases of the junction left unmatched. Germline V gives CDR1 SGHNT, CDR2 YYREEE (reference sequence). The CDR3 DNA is TGTGCCAGCAGCTTTGACCAGGGGGCAGACGGACAGCCCCAGCATTTT. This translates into CASSFDQGADGQPQHF. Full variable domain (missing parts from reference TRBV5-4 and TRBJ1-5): ETGVTQSPTHLIKTRGQQVTLRCSSQSGHNTVSWYQQALGQGPQFIFQYYREEENGRGNFPPRFSGLQFPNYSSELNVNALELDDSALYLCASSFDQGADGQPQHFGDGTRLSIL.

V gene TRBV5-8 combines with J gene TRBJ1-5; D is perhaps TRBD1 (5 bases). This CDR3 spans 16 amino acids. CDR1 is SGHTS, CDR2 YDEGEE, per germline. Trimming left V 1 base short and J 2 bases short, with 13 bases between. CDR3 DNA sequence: TGTGCCAGCAGCTTGTCTCAGGGTCCGGGCAATCAGCCCCAGCATTTT. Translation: CASSLSQGPGNQPQHF. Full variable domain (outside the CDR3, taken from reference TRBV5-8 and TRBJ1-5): EAGVTQSPTHLIKTRGQQATLRCSPISGHTSVYWYQQALGLGLQFLLWYDEGEERNRGNFPPRFSGRQFPNYSSELNVNALELEDSALYLCASSLSQGPGNQPQHFGDGTRLSIL.

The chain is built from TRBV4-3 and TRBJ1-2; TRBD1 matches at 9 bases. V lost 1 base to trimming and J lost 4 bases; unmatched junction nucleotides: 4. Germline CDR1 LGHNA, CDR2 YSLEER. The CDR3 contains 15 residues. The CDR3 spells CASSQGGQGPYGYTF. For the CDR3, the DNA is TGCGCCAGCAGCCAAGGGGGACAGGGCCCCTATGGCTACACCTTC.

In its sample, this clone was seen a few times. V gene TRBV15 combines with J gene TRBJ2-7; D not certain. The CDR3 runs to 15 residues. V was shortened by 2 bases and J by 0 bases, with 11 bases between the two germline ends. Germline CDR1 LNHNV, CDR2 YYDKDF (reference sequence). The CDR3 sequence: CATSRRSLFSYEQYF. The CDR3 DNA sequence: TGTGCCACCAGCAGAAGGAGCCTTTTCTCCTACGAGCAGTACTTC.

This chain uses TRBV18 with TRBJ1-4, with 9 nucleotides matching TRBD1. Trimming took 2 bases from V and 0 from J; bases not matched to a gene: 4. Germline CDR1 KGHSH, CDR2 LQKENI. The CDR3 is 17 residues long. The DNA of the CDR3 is TGTGCCAGCTCACCAGGGACAGGGATTGCAACTAATGAAAAACTGTTTTTT. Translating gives CASSPGTGIATNEKLFF.

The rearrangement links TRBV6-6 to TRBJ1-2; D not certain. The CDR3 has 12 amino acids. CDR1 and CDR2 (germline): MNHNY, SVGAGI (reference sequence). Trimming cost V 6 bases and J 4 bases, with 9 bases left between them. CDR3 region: CASRQSGYGYTF. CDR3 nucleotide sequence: TGTGCCAGCAGACAGAGCGGCTATGGCTACACCTTC.

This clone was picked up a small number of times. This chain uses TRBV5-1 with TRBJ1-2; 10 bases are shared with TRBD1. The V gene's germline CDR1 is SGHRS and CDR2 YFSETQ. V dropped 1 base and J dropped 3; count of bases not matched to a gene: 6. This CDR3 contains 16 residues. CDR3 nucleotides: TGCGCCAGCAGCTTGAAGGGCGGGACAGGGGACTATGGCTACACCTTC. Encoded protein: CASSLKGGTGDYGYTF.

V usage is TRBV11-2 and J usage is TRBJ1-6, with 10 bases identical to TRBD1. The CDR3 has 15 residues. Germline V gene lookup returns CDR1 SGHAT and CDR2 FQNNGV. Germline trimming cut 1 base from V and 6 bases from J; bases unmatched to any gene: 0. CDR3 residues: CASSLGQGANSPLHF. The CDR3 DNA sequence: TGTGCCAGCAGCTTAGGACAGGGGGCTAATTCACCCCTCCACTTT.

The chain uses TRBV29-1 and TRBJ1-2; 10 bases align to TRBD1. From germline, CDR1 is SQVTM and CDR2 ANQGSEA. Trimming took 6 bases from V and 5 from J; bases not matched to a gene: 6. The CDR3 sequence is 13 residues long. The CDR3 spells CSVGDRGHYGYTF. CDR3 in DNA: TGCAGCGTAGGGGACAGGGGACATTATGGCTACACCTTC.

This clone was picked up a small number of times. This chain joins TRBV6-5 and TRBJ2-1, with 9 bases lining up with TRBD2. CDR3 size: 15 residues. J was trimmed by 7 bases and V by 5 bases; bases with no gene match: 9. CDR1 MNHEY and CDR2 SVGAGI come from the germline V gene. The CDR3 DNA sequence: TGTGCCAGCAGTCCCGGTAGCGGGAGTGAGAATGAGCAGTTCTTC. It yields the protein CASSPGSGSENEQFF.

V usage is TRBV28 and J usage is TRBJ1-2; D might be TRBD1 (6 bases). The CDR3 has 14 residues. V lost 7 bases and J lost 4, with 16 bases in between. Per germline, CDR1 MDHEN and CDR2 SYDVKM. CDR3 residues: CASKLGQGPYGYTF. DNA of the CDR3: TGTGCCAGCAAACTGGGGCAGGGGCCCTATGGCTACACCTTC.